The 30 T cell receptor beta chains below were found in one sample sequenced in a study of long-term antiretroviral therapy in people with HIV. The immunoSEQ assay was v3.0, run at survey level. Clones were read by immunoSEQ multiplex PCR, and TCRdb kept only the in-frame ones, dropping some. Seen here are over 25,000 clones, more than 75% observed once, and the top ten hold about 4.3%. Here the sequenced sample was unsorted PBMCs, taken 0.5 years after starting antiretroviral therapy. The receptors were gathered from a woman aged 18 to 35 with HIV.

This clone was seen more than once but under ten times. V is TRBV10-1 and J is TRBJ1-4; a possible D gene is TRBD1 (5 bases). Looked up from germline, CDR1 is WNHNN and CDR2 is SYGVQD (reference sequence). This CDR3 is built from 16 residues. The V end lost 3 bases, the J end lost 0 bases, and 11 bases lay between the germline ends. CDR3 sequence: CASSDLQGATNEKLFF. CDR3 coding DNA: TGCGCCAGCAGTGACCTTCAGGGCGCAACTAATGAAAAACTGTTTTTT.

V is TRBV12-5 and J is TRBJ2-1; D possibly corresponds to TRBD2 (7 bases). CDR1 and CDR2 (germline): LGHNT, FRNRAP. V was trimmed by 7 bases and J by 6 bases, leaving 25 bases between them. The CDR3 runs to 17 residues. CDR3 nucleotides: TGTGCTAGTGCTCCATGGGGGGGTTCAGGGGCGTCCAATGAGCAGTTCTTC. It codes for CASAPWGGSGASNEQFF.

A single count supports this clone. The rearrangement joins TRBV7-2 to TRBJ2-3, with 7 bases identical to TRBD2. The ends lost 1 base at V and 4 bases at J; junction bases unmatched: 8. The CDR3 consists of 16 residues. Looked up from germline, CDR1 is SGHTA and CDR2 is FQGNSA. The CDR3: CASSLVGLEGADTQYF. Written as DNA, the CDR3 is TGTGCCAGCAGCTTAGTAGGACTAGAAGGGGCAGATACGCAGTATTTT.

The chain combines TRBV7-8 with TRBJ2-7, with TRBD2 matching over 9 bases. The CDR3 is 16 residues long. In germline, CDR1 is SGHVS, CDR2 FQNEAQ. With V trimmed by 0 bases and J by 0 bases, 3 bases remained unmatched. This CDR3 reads CASSLALAGSSYEQYF. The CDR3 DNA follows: TGTGCCAGCAGCTTAGCCCTAGCGGGGAGCTCCTACGAGCAGTACTTC.

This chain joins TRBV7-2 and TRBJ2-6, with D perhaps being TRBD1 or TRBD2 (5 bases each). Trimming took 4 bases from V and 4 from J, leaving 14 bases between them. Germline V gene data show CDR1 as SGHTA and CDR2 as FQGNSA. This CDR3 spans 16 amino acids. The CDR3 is CASSSWGKSGANVLTF. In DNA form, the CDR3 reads TGTGCCAGCAGCTCCTGGGGGAAGTCGGGGGCCAACGTCCTGACTTTC. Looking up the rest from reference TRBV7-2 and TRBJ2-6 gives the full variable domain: GAGVSQSPSNKVTEKGKDVELRCDPISGHTALYWYRQSLGQGLEFLIYFQGNSAPDKSGLPSDRFSAERTGGSVSTLTIQRTQQEDSAVYLCASSSWGKSGANVLTFGAGSRLTVL.

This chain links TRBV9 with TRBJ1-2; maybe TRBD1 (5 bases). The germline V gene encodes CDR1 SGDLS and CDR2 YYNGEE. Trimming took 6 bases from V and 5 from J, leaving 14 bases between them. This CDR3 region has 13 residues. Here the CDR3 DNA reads TGTGCCAGCACCGCCGGGGACTGGTATGGCTACACCTTC. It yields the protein CASTAGDWYGYTF.

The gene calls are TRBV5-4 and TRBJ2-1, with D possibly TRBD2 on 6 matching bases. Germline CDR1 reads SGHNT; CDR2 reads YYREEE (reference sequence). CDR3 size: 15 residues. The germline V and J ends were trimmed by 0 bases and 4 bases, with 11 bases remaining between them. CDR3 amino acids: CASSLGGDSYNEQFF. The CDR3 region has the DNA TGTGCCAGCAGCTTGGGGGGGGACTCTTACAATGAGCAGTTCTTC.

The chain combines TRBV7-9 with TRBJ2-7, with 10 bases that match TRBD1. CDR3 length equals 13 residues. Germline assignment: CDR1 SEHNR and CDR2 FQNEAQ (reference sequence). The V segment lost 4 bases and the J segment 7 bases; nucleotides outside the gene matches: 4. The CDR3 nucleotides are TGTGCCAGCAGCTCGACAGGGGGCTGGGAGCAGTACTTC. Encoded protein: CASSSTGGWEQYF. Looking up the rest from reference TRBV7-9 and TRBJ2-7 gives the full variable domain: DTGVSQNPRHKITKRGQNVTFRCDPISEHNRLYWYRQTLGQGPEFLTYFQNEAQLEKSRLLSDRFSAERPKGSFSTLEIQRTEQGDSAMYLCASSSTGGWEQYFGPGTRLTVT.

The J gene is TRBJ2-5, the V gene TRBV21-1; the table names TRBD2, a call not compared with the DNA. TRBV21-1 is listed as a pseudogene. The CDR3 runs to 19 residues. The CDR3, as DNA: TGTGCCAGCAGCAAAGGATCGACTAGCGGGAGGGCCCCCCAAGAGACCCAGTACTTC. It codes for CASSKGSTSGRAPQETQYF.

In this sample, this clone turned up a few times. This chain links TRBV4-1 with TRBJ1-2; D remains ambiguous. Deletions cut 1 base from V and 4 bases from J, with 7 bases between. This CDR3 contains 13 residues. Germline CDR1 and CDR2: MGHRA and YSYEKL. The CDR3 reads CASSQGGIYGYTF. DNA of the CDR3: TGCGCCAGCAGCCAAGGAGGGATCTATGGCTACACCTTC.

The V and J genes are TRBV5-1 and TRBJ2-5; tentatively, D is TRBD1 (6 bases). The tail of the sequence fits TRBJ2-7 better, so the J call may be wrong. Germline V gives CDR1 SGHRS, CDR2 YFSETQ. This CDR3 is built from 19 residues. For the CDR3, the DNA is TGCGCCAGCAGCTTGTGGTCGAGGGATCATGGGCAGGGGCGACCCGAGCAGTACTTC. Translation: CASSLWSRDHGQGRPEQYF.

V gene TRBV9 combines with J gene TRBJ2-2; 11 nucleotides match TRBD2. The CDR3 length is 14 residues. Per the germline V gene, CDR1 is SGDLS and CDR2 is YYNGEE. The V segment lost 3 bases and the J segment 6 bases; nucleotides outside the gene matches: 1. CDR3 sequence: CASSATSGAGELFF. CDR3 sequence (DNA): TGTGCCAGCAGCGCGACTAGCGGGGCCGGGGAGCTGTTTTTT.

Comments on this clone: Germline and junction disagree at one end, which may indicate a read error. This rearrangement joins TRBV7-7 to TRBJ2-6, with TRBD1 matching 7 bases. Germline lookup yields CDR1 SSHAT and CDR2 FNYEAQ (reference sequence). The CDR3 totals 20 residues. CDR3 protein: CASSLATGLGSLTGANVLTF. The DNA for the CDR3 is TGTGCTAGCAGCTTAGCGACAGGGTTGGGCTCCTTAACAGGGGCCAACGTCCTGACTTTC.

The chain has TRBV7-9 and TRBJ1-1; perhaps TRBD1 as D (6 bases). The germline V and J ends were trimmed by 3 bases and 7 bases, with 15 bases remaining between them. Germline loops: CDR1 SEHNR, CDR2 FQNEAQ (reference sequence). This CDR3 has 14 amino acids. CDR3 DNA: TGTGCCAGCAGCTTCATCAGGGGAGGGGGTGAAGCTTTCTTT. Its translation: CASSFIRGGGEAFF.

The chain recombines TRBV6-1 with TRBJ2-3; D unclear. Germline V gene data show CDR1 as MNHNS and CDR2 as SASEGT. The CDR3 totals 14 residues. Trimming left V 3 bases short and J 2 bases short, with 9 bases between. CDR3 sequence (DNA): TGTGCCAGCAGTGATGTAGGTCTCACAGATACGCAGTATTTT. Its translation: CASSDVGLTDTQYF.

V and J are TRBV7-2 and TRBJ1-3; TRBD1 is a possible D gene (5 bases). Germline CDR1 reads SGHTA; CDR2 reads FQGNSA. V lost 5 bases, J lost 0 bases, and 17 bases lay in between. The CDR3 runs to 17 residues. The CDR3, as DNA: TGTGCCAGCAGCCCCGGAGCCGGGGGGTCCTCTGGAAACACCATATATTTT. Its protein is CASSPGAGGSSGNTIYF. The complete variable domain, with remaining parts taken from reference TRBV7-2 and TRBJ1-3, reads GAGVSQSPSNKVTEKGKDVELRCDPISGHTALYWYRQSLGQGLEFLIYFQGNSAPDKSGLPSDRFSAERTGGSVSTLTIQRTQQEDSAVYLCASSPGAGGSSGNTIYFGEGSWLTVV.

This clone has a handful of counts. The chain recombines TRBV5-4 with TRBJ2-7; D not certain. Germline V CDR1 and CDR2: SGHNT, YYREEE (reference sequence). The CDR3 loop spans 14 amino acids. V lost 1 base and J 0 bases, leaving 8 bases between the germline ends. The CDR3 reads CASSLNDNSYEQYF. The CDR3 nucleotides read TGTGCCAGCAGCTTGAATGACAACTCCTACGAGCAGTACTTC.

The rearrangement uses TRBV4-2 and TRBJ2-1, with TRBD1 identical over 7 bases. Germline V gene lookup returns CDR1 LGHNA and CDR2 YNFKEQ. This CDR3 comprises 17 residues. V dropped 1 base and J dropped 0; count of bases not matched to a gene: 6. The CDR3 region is CASSQALRDSSYNEQFF. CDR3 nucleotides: TGTGCCAGCAGCCAAGCTCTCCGGGACAGCTCCTACAATGAGCAGTTCTTC.

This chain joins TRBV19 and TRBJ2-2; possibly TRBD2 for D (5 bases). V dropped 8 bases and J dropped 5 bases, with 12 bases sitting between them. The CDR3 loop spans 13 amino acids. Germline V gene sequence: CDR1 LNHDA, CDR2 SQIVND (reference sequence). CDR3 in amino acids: CASRIRGTGELFF. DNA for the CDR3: TGTGCCAGTCGGATACGAGGGACCGGGGAGCTGTTTTTT.

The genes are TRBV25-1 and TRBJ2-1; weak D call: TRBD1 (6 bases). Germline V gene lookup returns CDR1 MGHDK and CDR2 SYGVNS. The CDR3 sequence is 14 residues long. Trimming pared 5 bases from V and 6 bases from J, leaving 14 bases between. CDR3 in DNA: TGTGCCAGCAGTAACTACAGGGACCTCAATGAGCAGTTCTTC. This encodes CASSNYRDLNEQFF.

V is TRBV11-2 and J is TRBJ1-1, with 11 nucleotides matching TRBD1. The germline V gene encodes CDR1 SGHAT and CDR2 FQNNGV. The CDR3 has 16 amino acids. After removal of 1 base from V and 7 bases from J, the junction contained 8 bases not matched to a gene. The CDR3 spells CASSLVGTGGKDEAFF. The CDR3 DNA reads TGTGCCAGCAGCTTAGTAGGGACAGGGGGGAAAGATGAAGCTTTCTTT.

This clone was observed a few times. The DNA of the CDR3 is TGTGCCAGCAGCGTAGACGGGTACGAGCAGTACTTC. Protein sequence: CASSVDGYEQYF. The chain carries TRBV9 and TRBJ2-7; D gene unclear. V was clipped by 0 bases and J by 4 bases, with 5 bases between them. This CDR3 comprises 12 residues. The germline V gene encodes CDR1 SGDLS and CDR2 YYNGEE.

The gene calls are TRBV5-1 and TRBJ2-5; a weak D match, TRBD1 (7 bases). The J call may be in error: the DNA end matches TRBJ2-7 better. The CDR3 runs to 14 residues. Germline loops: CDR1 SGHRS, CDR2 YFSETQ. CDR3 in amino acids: CASSLGRDSNEQYF. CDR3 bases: TGCGCCAGCAGCTTGGGGCGGGACAGTAACGAGCAGTACTTC.

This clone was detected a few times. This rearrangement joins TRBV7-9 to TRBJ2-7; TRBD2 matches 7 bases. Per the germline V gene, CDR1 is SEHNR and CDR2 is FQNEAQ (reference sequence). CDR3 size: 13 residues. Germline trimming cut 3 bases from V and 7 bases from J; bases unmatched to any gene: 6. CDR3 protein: CASSFGGSGEQYF. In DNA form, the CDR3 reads TGTGCCAGCAGCTTTGGCGGGAGCGGTGAGCAGTACTTC.

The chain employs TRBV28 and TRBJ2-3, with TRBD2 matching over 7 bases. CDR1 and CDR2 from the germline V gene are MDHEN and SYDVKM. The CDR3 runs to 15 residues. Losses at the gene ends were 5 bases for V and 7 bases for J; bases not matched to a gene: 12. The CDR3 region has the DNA TGTGCCAGCAGTCTCAAGGGAGAGCGGGGTCATACGCAGTATTTT. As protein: CASSLKGERGHTQYF.

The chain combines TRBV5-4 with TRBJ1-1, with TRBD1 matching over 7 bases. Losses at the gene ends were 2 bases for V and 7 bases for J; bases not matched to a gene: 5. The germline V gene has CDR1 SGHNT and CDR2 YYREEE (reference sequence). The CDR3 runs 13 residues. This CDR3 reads CASSFDRDDEAFF. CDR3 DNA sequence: TGTGCCAGCAGCTTCGACAGGGACGATGAAGCTTTCTTT.

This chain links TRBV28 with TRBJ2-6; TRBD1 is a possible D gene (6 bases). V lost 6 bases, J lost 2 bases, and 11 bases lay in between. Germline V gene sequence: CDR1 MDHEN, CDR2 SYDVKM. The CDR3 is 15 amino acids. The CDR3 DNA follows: TGTGCCAGCAGCCCAACAGGGACTGGGGCCAACGTCCTGACTTTC. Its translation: CASSPTGTGANVLTF. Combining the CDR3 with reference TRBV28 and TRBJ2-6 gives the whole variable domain DVKVTQSSRYLVKRTGEKVFLECVQDMDHENMFWYRQDPGLGLRLIYFSYDVKMKEKGDIPEGYSVSREKKERFSLILESASTNQTSMYLCASSPTGTGANVLTFGAGSRLTVL.

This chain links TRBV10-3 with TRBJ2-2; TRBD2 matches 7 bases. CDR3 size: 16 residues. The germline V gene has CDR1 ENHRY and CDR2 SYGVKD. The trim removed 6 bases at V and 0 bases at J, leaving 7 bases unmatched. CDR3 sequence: CAISRDYFANTGELFF. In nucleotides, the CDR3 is TGTGCCATCAGCCGGGACTATTTCGCGAACACCGGGGAGCTGTTTTTT.

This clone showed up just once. CDR3 region: CASSQTPNAAEQYF. CDR3 DNA: TGTGCCAGCAGCCAAACTCCTAACGCCGCCGAGCAGTACTTC. The chain employs TRBV11-3 and TRBJ2-7, with D unclear. The CDR3 loop spans 14 amino acids. V was cut by 5 bases and J by 6 bases, with 17 bases left in between. CDR1 SGHNT and CDR2 YENEEA come from the germline V gene.

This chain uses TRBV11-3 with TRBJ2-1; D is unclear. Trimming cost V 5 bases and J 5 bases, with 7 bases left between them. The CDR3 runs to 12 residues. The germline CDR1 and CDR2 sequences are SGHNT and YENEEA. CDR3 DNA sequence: TGTGCCAGCAGCCCCAATAACAATGAGCAGTTCTTC. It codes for CASSPNNNEQFF.